Listed below are T cell receptor beta chains from one sample, sequenced in a study of post-analysis software for immune sequencing data. MiXCR was run by TCRdb on the PCR reads, yielding one entry per CDR3 protein. The profile covers about half a million distinct CDR3 sequences, with about a third appearing a single time and about 6% taken by the ten largest. The sample consisted of blood. These receptors were collected from a girl aged 2 to 17 with multiple sclerosis. The CDR3 runs from the conserved cysteine through the conserved F or W. Fields, in order: V gene, D gene, clone size, J gene, CDR3 protein, CDR3 DNA. D genes are given only for firm matches. The size of a clone is reported for some rows only, either as once, few or many, or as a class for expanded clones.

>TRBV20-1|.|.|TRBJ2-5
CSASLIRGRETQYF
TGCAGTGCTAGTCTAATAAGGGGAAGGGAGACCCAGTACTTC
>TRBV12-3/TRBV12-4|.|.|TRBJ1-5
CASSPGHYNQPQHF
TGTGCCAGCAGTCCGGGACACTATAATCAGCCCCAGCATTTT
>TRBV2|.|few|TRBJ2-3
CASSEALGIPFVDTQYF
TGTGCCAGCAGTGAAGCGCTGGGGATCCCTTTCGTAGATACGCAGTATTTT
>TRBV7-2|.|.|TRBJ2-1
CASSLVPSDNEQFF
TGTGCCAGCAGCTTAGTCCCCAGCGACAATGAGCAGTTCTTC
>TRBV7-9|TRBD2|.|TRBJ2-7
CASSLSSGTYNEQYF
TGTGCCAGCAGCTTATCTAGCGGGACCTACAATGAGCAGTACTTC
>TRBV5-1|TRBD1|.|TRBJ1-2
CASSQDRASGYTF
TGCGCCAGCAGCCAGGACAGGGCCAGCGGCTACACCTTC
>TRBV5-1|TRBD1|.|TRBJ2-1
CASSAGQGYNEQFF
TGCGCCAGCAGCGCGGGACAGGGATACAATGAGCAGTTCTTC
>TRBV7-3|.|.|TRBJ1-1
CASSFTTGTNTEAFF
TGTGCCAGCAGCTTCACCACCGGAACGAACACTGAAGCTTTCTTT
>TRBV6-1|TRBD1|.|TRBJ1-4
CASSDTRDRVEKLFF
TGTGCCAGCAGTGATACCCGGGACAGGGTAGAAAAACTGTTTTTT
>TRBV5-1|TRBD1|.|TRBJ2-4
CASSPRGRQGKNIQYF
TGCGCCAGCAGCCCACGGGGTAGACAGGGGAAAAACATTCAGTACTTC
>TRBV12-3/TRBV12-4|.|.|TRBJ1-1
CASSFAGSHTEAFF
TGTGCCAGCAGTTTTGCAGGGTCTCACACTGAAGCTTTCTTT
>TRBV6-5|.|few|TRBJ1-4
CASSRTRDGHNEKLFF
TGTGCCAGCAGCCGGACCCGGGACGGACATAATGAAAAACTGTTTTTT
>TRBV7-9|.|many|TRBJ2-7
CASSPRTASYEQYF
TGTGCCAGCAGCCCCCGGACAGCCTCCTACGAGCAGTACTTC
>TRBV5-5|.|.|TRBJ2-7
CASSFFPLTLYEQYF
TGTGCCAGCAGCTTTTTCCCCCTTACGCTCTACGAGCAGTACTTC
>TRBV7-9|.|many|TRBJ2-3
CASRGDFAADTQYF
TGTGCCAGCAGAGGGGACTTCGCCGCAGATACGCAGTATTTT
>TRBV5-1|.|once|TRBJ1-2
CASSLDRHGYTF
TGCGCCAGCAGCCTAGACCGTCATGGCTACACCTTC
>TRBV5-1|TRBD2|.|TRBJ2-1
CASSLEAGRDEQFF
TGCGCCAGCAGCTTGGAAGCGGGGAGGGATGAGCAGTTCTTC
>TRBV27|.|.|TRBJ1-1
CASSSPRGFRTEAFF
TGTGCCAGCAGTTCCCCCCGCGGGTTTAGGACTGAAGCTTTCTTT
>TRBV20-1|.|few|TRBJ1-2
CSARDPSYTF
TGCAGTGCTAGAGATCCGAGCTACACCTTC
>TRBV6-2/TRBV6-3|.|few|TRBJ2-1
CVRPDAETNHEQFF
TGTGTTAGGCCCGATGCAGAAACGAACCATGAGCAGTTCTTC
>TRBV7-9|.|.|TRBJ2-7
CASSPHQATAAPYEQYF
TGTGCCAGCAGCCCCCACCAGGCCACAGCAGCTCCCTACGAGCAGTACTTC
>TRBV29-1|.|few|TRBJ2-7
CSVPDGPYEQYF
TGCAGCGTCCCCGACGGGCCCTACGAGCAGTACTTC
>TRBV20-1|TRBD1|few|TRBJ2-5
CSASPRTGGRVTQYF
TGCAGTGCTAGTCCTCGCACAGGGGGCAGGGTGACCCAGTACTTC
>TRBV2|.|.|TRBJ1-2
CASSEGIRSYGYTF
TGTGCCAGCAGTGAAGGGATCAGATCCTATGGCTACACCTTC
>TRBV4-1|.|.|TRBJ2-3
CASSQVPQDTQYF
TGCGCCAGCAGCCAAGTACCCCAGGATACGCAGTATTTT